The clone carrying this T cell receptor beta chain has at least ten counts. Its target is unknown. This CDR3 region has 14 residues. Trimming removed 6 bases from V and 3 bases from J; junction bases left unmatched: 7. Per the germline V gene, CDR1 is SQVTM and CDR2 is ANQGSEA. The sample is PBMC spiked with counted cells of clone KT2. KT2 cells were mixed with fixed PBMC numbers at varying ratios. A single-stranded UMI oligo with SP2 sequence was ligated to cDNA 3' ends. First-round PCR used 4 cycles and beta primers RC1.1 and RC1.2 covering TRBC1 and TRBC2. TCRdb re-called the UMI-ligation and nested PCR reads with MiXCR, one entry per CDR3 protein. The profile shows tens of thousands of distinct CDR3 sequences, 7.3% of them singletons. The data belong to a study of quantifying T cell responses using KT2 cells. Study details: Reverse transcription used primers in the TCR alpha and beta constant regions. The T4 ligation step was estimated to exceed 8% efficiency under optimum conditions. Regarding the study as a whole: KT2 sequence counts showed saturation when very many KT2 cells were spiked in.

The sample comprised PBMCs spiked with cells of the T cell clone KT2. This TCR derives from a human donor. The chain carries TRBV29-1 and TRBJ2-7, with 11 positions matching TRBD1. Here the CDR3 DNA reads TGCAGCGTGGGGGACAGGGGGATAATCTACGAGCAGTACTTC. This encodes CSVGDRGIIYEQYF.